What follows are 32 T cell receptor beta chains derived from one specimen sequenced in a study of Graves' ophthalmopathy and Graves' hyperthyroidism. RNA served as the template for amplifying TCR beta CDR3 regions. HTBI primers were used in a first-round RT-PCR, which preceded a second-round multiplex PCR. A single record per CDR3 protein comes from TCRdb applying MiXCR to the multiplex PCR reads. The sample holds 500,000 to 700,000 distinct CDR3 sequences; 35% to 45% are singletons and the top ten take 4% to 5%. The sequenced material came from peripheral blood or thyroid tissue (not recorded which). The origin of the receptors is an adult man with Graves' hyperthyroidism.

The chain has TRBV12-3 or TRBV12-4 and TRBJ1-5; 8 bases align to TRBD1. V shed 6 bases and J 7 bases; nucleotides not matched to a gene: 11. The CDR3 totals 15 residues. The CDR3 DNA is TGTGCCAGCAGCCCAGATTCAGGGGGCGGGCAGCCCCAGCATTTT. Translation: CASSPDSGGGQPQHF.

This clonotype was detected only a few times. V is TRBV12-3 or TRBV12-4 and J is TRBJ1-5; 8 bases map to TRBD1. The V and J ends lost 2 bases and 6 bases, in that order; junction bases with no gene match: 6. The length of the CDR3 is 15 residues. CDR3 residues: CASSLSGQGSQPQHF. For the CDR3, the DNA is TGTGCCAGCAGTTTATCTGGACAGGGATCTCAGCCCCAGCATTTT.

The chain couples TRBV2 to TRBJ2-3; D is perhaps TRBD2 (5 bases). The CDR3 consists of 17 residues. V dropped 8 bases and J dropped 1 base, with 22 bases sitting between them. Germline lookup yields CDR1 SNHLY and CDR2 FYNNEI. The CDR3 DNA reads as TGTGCCAGCTCTAAACGGGGTAGCAGTTACCGCACAGATACGCAGTATTTT. This encodes CASSKRGSSYRTDTQYF.

This clonotype appeared many times. The chain couples TRBV6-5 to TRBJ2-7, with 8 bases aligning to TRBD1. Germline V lookup: CDR1 MNHEY, CDR2 SVGAGI. Germline trimming cut 10 bases from V and 0 bases from J; bases unmatched to any gene: 11. This CDR3 is built from 15 residues. The CDR3 sequence: CATVGRQGRSYEQYF. For the CDR3, the DNA is TGTGCCACCGTGGGTAGACAGGGGCGCTCCTACGAGCAGTACTTC.

This clonotype occurred many times. The chain is built from TRBV18 and TRBJ2-5; D remains unclear. The CDR3 runs to 12 residues. V dropped 8 bases and J dropped 0 bases, with 7 bases sitting between them. Germline V gene sequence: CDR1 KGHSH, CDR2 LQKENI. As DNA, the CDR3 is TGTGCCAGCAGCCCCAACCAAGAGACCCAGTACTTC. This codes for CASSPNQETQYF.

This clonotype was recorded many times. The chain uses TRBV29-1 and TRBJ1-2; the match to TRBD1 covers 7 bases. The ends lost 3 bases at V and 0 bases at J; junction bases unmatched: 1. Germline V gene lookup returns CDR1 SQVTM and CDR2 ANQGSEA. This CDR3 spans 13 amino acids. The CDR3 DNA follows: TGCAGCGTTGATGGACAGGCTAACTATGGCTACACCTTC. This translates into CSVDGQANYGYTF.

This clonotype showed up just a few times. This chain links TRBV5-4 with TRBJ1-1, with TRBD1 matching 9 bases. Trimming removed 0 bases from V and 4 bases from J; junction bases left unmatched: 4. This CDR3 is 15 amino acids long. Looked up from germline, CDR1 is SGHNT and CDR2 is YYREEE (reference sequence). The DNA of the CDR3 is TGTGCCAGCAGCTTGGGGGACAGGGTTGGCACTGAAGCTTTCTTT. This encodes CASSLGDRVGTEAFF.

This clonotype was seen many times. CDR3 sequence reads: CSVDRVNYGYTF. Here the CDR3 DNA reads TGCAGCGTGGACAGGGTTAACTATGGCTACACCTTC. The chain couples TRBV29-1 to TRBJ1-2, with 8 bases matching TRBD1. This CDR3 has 12 amino acids. V gave up 6 bases and J gave up 1 base; unmatched junction bases: 1. Germline V CDR1 and CDR2: SQVTM, ANQGSEA.

This chain joins TRBV7-2 and TRBJ2-1; 10 bases fit TRBD2. CDR3 length: 14 residues. The junction had 1 base not matched to a gene; V was cut back by 0 bases and J by 8 bases. Germline V gives CDR1 SGHTA, CDR2 FQGNSA. Here the CDR3 DNA reads TGTGCCAGCAGCTTAGCCCTAGCGGGGGATGAGCAGTTCTTC. Translating it yields CASSLALAGDEQFF.

The genes are TRBV12-3 or TRBV12-4 and TRBJ2-5; D is ambiguous. The end of the DNA aligns better with TRBJ2-1, so the J call may be wrong. CDR3 size: 12 residues. The CDR3 protein is CASGIAHNEQFF. CDR3 DNA: TGTGCTAGTGGTATAGCCCACAATGAGCAGTTCTTC.

The rearrangement joins TRBV24-1 to TRBJ1-5; 7 bases agree with TRBD1. This CDR3 comprises 15 residues. J gave up 5 bases and V 4 bases, and 7 bases lay outside the gene matches. The germline V gene has CDR1 KGHDR and CDR2 SFDVKD. The CDR3 reads CATSDSGQGDQPQHF. The DNA for the CDR3 is TGTGCCACCAGTGACTCCGGTCAGGGGGATCAGCCCCAGCATTTT.

The chain couples TRBV7-9 to TRBJ2-7, with 12 bases identical to TRBD2. Germline CDR1 reads SEHNR; CDR2 reads FQNEAQ (reference sequence). CDR3 size: 15 residues. V shed 2 bases and J 7 bases; nucleotides not matched to a gene: 6. CDR3 coding DNA: TGTGCCAGCAGCTTATCTAGCGGGAGGGTAGAGGAGCAGTACTTC. Encoded protein: CASSLSSGRVEEQYF.

This chain connects TRBV7-2 to TRBJ2-5; D may match TRBD1 or TRBD2 (6 bases each). Germline lookup yields CDR1 SGHTA and CDR2 FQGNSA. The CDR3 extends over 14 amino acids. Trimming removed 1 base at V and 3 bases at J, with 9 bases between. CDR3 coding DNA: TGTGCCAGCAGCTTAGAAAGGGGGGAAGAGACCCAGTACTTC. It encodes CASSLERGEETQYF.

The rearrangement uses TRBV7-9 and TRBJ2-7, with 7 bases aligning to TRBD2. Gene TRBJ2-1 matches the end of the DNA better, so the J call may be wrong. Germline loops: CDR1 SEHNR, CDR2 FQNEAQ (reference sequence). The CDR3 spans 14 residues. In DNA form, the CDR3 reads TGTGCCAGCAGCCCCAATGGGGGGGGCAATGAGCAGTTCTTC. It codes for CASSPNGGGNEQFF.

The table lists this clonotype with a few counts. The chain carries TRBV28 and TRBJ2-5; possibly TRBD1 for D (7 bases). CDR1 is MDHEN and CDR2 is SYDVKM in the germline V gene. V dropped 7 bases and J dropped 7 bases, with 19 bases sitting between them. The CDR3 has 14 residues. The CDR3 is CASTNQGGAPTQYF. CDR3 DNA: TGTGCCAGCACCAATCAGGGGGGCGCCCCGACCCAGTACTTC.

The J gene is TRBJ2-1, the V gene TRBV7-2; a possible D gene is TRBD2 (5 bases). Per the germline V gene, CDR1 is SGHTA and CDR2 is FQGNSA. The ends were cut back, 5 bases at V and 6 bases at J, with 11 bases in the middle. The CDR3 runs to 13 residues. CDR3 residues: CASSPDWSNEQFF. Written as DNA, the CDR3 is TGTGCCAGCAGCCCGGACTGGAGCAATGAGCAGTTCTTC.

The chain links TRBV7-9 to TRBJ2-3; 11 bases are a match to TRBD2. V lost 2 bases to trimming and J lost 0 bases; unmatched junction nucleotides: 7. Germline assignment: CDR1 SEHNR and CDR2 FQNEAQ (reference sequence). CDR3 size: 18 residues. This chain's CDR3 is CASSLTLLAGESTDTQYF. In DNA, the CDR3 is TGTGCCAGCAGCTTAACGTTACTAGCGGGAGAAAGCACAGATACGCAGTATTTT.

This clonotype was counted a single time. This rearrangement joins TRBV25-1 to TRBJ2-5, with 8 bases lining up with TRBD2. The CDR3 length is 15 residues. The V and J ends lost 3 bases and 5 bases, in that order; junction bases with no gene match: 8. Germline V gene sequence: CDR1 MGHDK, CDR2 SYGVNS. CDR3 coding DNA: TGTGCCAGCAGTGACCTCAGCGGGGGCCGTGAGACCCAGTACTTC. The encoded protein is CASSDLSGGRETQYF.

CDR3: CASSATGTENSPLHF. The CDR3 DNA follows: TGTGCCAGCTCGGCTACCGGGACTGAGAATTCACCCCTCCACTTT. The chain joins TRBV18 to TRBJ1-6; D is possibly TRBD1 (5 bases). Trimming shortened V by 6 bases and J by 7 bases, and 16 bases separated the two germline ends. Germline assignment: CDR1 KGHSH and CDR2 LQKENI. This CDR3 is built from 15 residues. Drawing the rest from reference TRBV18 and TRBJ1-6, the complete variable domain is NAGVMQNPRHLVRRRGQEARLRCSPMKGHSHVYWYRQLPEEGLKFMVYLQKENIIDESGMPKERFSAEFPKEGPSILRIQQVVRGDSAAYFCASSATGTENSPLHFGNGTRLTVT.

The chain uses TRBV11-3 and TRBJ2-5, with 7 bases identical to TRBD1. V lost 0 bases and J lost 2; bases outside the gene matches: 3. Germline CDR1 and CDR2: SGHNT and YENEEA. The CDR3 has 15 amino acids. This CDR3 reads CASSLDPGQQETQYF. Here the CDR3 DNA reads TGTGCCAGCAGCTTAGATCCGGGACAGCAAGAGACCCAGTACTTC.

Ten or more counts support this clonotype. This chain joins TRBV24-1 and TRBJ2-5; D is unresolved. CDR3 length: 13 residues. Per the germline V gene, CDR1 is KGHDR and CDR2 is SFDVKD. V lost 2 bases and J 7 bases, leaving 10 bases between the germline ends. CDR3 region: CATSDSGSRTQYF. CDR3 sequence (DNA): TGTGCCACCAGTGATTCCGGATCGCGGACCCAGTACTTC.

This clonotype has ten or more counts. This sequence joins TRBV6-1 and TRBJ1-3; D unclear. Trimming cost V 3 bases and J 5 bases, with 8 bases left between them. The CDR3 loop spans 13 amino acids. CDR1 and CDR2 (germline): MNHNS, SASEGT. Here the CDR3 DNA reads TGTGCCAGCAGTGATGGGAACCGAAACACCATATATTTT. It specifies CASSDGNRNTIYF.

This chain links TRBV9 with TRBJ1-2; perhaps TRBD1 as D (6 bases). The CDR3 contains 15 residues. CDR1 and CDR2 (germline): SGDLS, YYNGEE. The V gene lost 6 bases and the J gene lost 2 bases, with 17 bases spanning the gap. The CDR3 sequence: CASTAGAERNYGYTF. The CDR3 bases are TGTGCCAGCACCGCGGGGGCAGAACGAAACTATGGCTACACCTTC.

The genes are TRBV6-5 and TRBJ2-7, with 10 bases identical to TRBD1. CDR1 is MNHEY and CDR2 is SVGAGI in the germline V gene. Trimming cost V 5 bases and J 2 bases; bases outside gene matches: 6. CDR3 length: 15 residues. CDR3 sequence reads: CASSDGTGATYEQYF. As DNA, the CDR3 is TGTGCCAGCAGTGACGGGACAGGGGCAACCTACGAGCAGTACTTC.

This clonotype was seen many times. The chain combines TRBV4-1 with TRBJ1-2, with TRBD1 identical over 8 bases. Germline CDR1 is MGHRA and CDR2 is YSYEKL. The CDR3 is 14 amino acids. The J segment lost 6 bases and the V segment lost 3 bases, leaving 6 bases of the junction unmatched. CDR3 DNA: TGCGCCAGCAGCCAGGGACAGGCGGTACATGGCTACACCTTC. Translated, it gives CASSQGQAVHGYTF.

CDR3 residues: CSSSNQGFYGYTF. The CDR3 DNA sequence: TGCAGCAGTAGTAACCAGGGATTCTATGGCTACACCTTC. This chain links TRBV29-1 with TRBJ1-2; tentatively, D is TRBD1 (5 bases). Germline CDR1 is SQVTM and CDR2 is ANQGSEA. The CDR3 runs 13 residues. The germline V and J ends were trimmed by 8 bases and 4 bases, with 17 bases remaining between them.

Notes on this clonotype: This may be a read error: a much more frequent sequence differs by one nucleotide. The chain carries TRBV25-1 and TRBJ2-7, with D tentatively TRBD1 (6 bases). The CDR3 extends over 14 amino acids. Between the trimmed V and J ends, which lost 4 bases and 2 bases, there was a span of 12 bases. Germline V gene lookup returns CDR1 MGHDK and CDR2 SYGVNS. The CDR3 DNA sequence: TGTGCCAGCAGTGGCCTGACAGGCCCCTACGAGCAGTACTTC. Amino acid sequence: CASSGLTGPYEQYF.

This clonotype showed up just a few times. This sequence joins TRBV20-1 and TRBJ1-1, with a weak D call TRBD1 (5 bases). Trimming took off 8 bases at V and 4 bases at J, with 17 bases between the two ends. This CDR3 has 13 residues. Germline assignment: CDR1 DFQATT and CDR2 SNEGSKA (reference sequence). DNA for the CDR3: TGCAGTCCCGCGGGGGGGGGTATCACTGAAGCTTTCTTT. Translating gives CSPAGGGITEAFF.

This clonotype turned up a few times. The chain has TRBV20-1 and TRBJ2-7, with 9 bases aligning to TRBD2. V lost 5 bases, J lost 3 bases, and 2 bases stayed unmatched. CDR1 and CDR2 from the germline V gene are DFQATT and SNEGSKA (reference sequence). The CDR3 covers 12 residues. The CDR3 DNA follows: TGCAGTGCTTATAGCGGGAGCTACGAGCAGTACTTC. It translates to CSAYSGSYEQYF.

In regard to this clonotype: At one end, the junction sequence differs from germline, possibly due to a read error. The gene calls are TRBV12-3 or TRBV12-4 and TRBJ2-2; 10 bases map to TRBD1. This CDR3 region has 16 residues. Here the CDR3 DNA reads TGTGCCAGCAGCTTAGGCGGGACAGGGGTAACCGGGGAGCTGTTTTTT. This gives the protein CASSLGGTGVTGELFF.

This rearrangement joins TRBV7-9 to TRBJ2-1; D is possibly TRBD2 (5 bases). V lost 2 bases and J lost 7, with 15 bases in between. Per the germline V gene, CDR1 is SEHNR and CDR2 is FQNEAQ (reference sequence). The CDR3 consists of 15 residues. The CDR3 reads CASSLSVGVMNEQFF. The CDR3, as DNA: TGTGCCAGCAGCTTATCGGTGGGAGTGATGAATGAGCAGTTCTTC.

The chain combines TRBV12-3 or TRBV12-4 with TRBJ2-7, with 11 bases that match TRBD1. V lost 5 bases, J lost 11 bases, and 14 bases stayed unmatched. The CDR3 totals 15 residues. DNA for the CDR3: TGTGCCAGCAGTCCACGGGACAGGGGGTCCCTAGAGGAGTACTTC. This gives the protein CASSPRDRGSLEEYF.